A single sample is the source of the 17 T cell receptor beta chains below, sequenced in a study of cytomegalovirus exposure and HLA in healthy donors. PCR amplification relied on 60 Vbeta primers (plus 13 Jbeta primers). Data came from immunoSEQ multiplex PCR; TCRdb stores just in-frame clones and leaves some out. The sample includes 150,000 or so clones, less than 85% of them seen just once. The sample consisted of PBMCs. The receptor set was obtained from a man younger than 35 in good health and CMV-seropositive.

This clone has only one observation. V and J are TRBV5-8 and TRBJ1-2; TRBD1 matches at 11 bases. This CDR3 has 16 amino acids. Germline V gives CDR1 SGHTS, CDR2 YDEGEE. Trimming took 3 bases from V and 4 from J; bases not matched to a gene: 8. CDR3 in DNA: TGTGCCAGCAGCTACCGCCTGGGACAGGGGGGCTATGGCTACACCTTC. It translates to CASSYRLGQGGYGYTF. Together with reference TRBV5-8 and TRBJ1-2, the CDR3 gives the full variable domain: EAGVTQSPTHLIKTRGQQATLRCSPISGHTSVYWYQQALGLGLQFLLWYDEGEERNRGNFPPRFSGRQFPNYSSELNVNALELEDSALYLCASSYRLGQGGYGYTFGSGTRLTVV.

Here the CDR3 reads CASSPRTRGETQYF. DNA for the CDR3: TGTGCCAGCAGCCCCCGTACAAGGGGGGAGACCCAGTACTTC. The rearrangement joins TRBV7-9 to TRBJ2-5; D may be TRBD1 (6 bases). Trimming shortened V by 5 bases and J by 5 bases, and 15 bases separated the two germline ends. The CDR3 contains 14 residues. Germline CDR1 SEHNR, CDR2 FQNEAQ (reference sequence).

As for this clone: Other DNA sequences in the sample encode the same CDR3. This sequence joins TRBV5-1 and TRBJ2-2, with D possibly being TRBD1 (6 bases). The V gene's germline CDR1 is SGHRS and CDR2 YFSETQ. V shed 4 bases and J shed 1 base, with 11 bases lying between them. The CDR3 totals 15 residues. CDR3 nucleotides: TGCGCCAGCAGCCTCCAGGGGAGGAACACCGGGGAGCTGTTTTTT. It encodes CASSLQGRNTGELFF.

This clone was seen a handful of times. The V call is TRBV7-9, the J call TRBJ1-1, with D unresolved. Trimming took off 2 bases at V and 2 bases at J, with 6 bases between the two ends. The germline CDR1 and CDR2 sequences are SEHNR and FQNEAQ (reference sequence). The CDR3 runs to 13 residues. The chain's CDR3 is CASSLSINTEAFF. CDR3 bases: TGTGCCAGCAGCTTAAGCATCAACACTGAAGCTTTCTTT.

The chain couples TRBV6-1 to TRBJ1-2; D possibly corresponds to TRBD1 (5 bases). With 4 bases removed from V and 3 bases from J, the gap between germline ends came to 12 bases. CDR3 size: 14 residues. The germline V gene has CDR1 MNHNS and CDR2 SASEGT. The CDR3 region has the DNA TGTGCCAGCAGTGCGGCGGGGCGTGACTATGGCTACACCTTC. Residues: CASSAAGRDYGYTF.

This clone was seen once. The CDR3 coding sequence is TGTGCCAGCAGCGGGGGGGGACAGGGGCCCTACTCGCAGTACTTC. Translating gives CASSGGGQGPYSQYF. The V and J genes are TRBV11-2 and TRBJ2-7; the match to TRBD1 covers 10 bases. With V trimmed by 5 bases and J by 9 bases, 13 bases remained unmatched. Germline CDR1 is SGHAT and CDR2 is FQNNGV. The CDR3 totals 15 residues.

This clone is a singleton in its sample. The V and J genes are TRBV19 and TRBJ2-7; possibly TRBD1 for D (6 bases). The CDR3 sequence is 13 residues long. Trimming left V 6 bases short and J 2 bases short, with 11 bases between. Germline V lookup: CDR1 LNHDA, CDR2 SQIVND (reference sequence). Here the CDR3 DNA reads TGTGCCAGTAGCGTCGCAGGGGCCTACGAGCAGTACTTC. Translating gives CASSVAGAYEQYF.

The chain links TRBV5-4 to TRBJ1-4; 9 positions match TRBD1. J gave up 4 bases and V 4 bases, and 5 bases lay outside the gene matches. The CDR3 covers 15 residues. The germline CDR1 and CDR2 sequences are SGHNT and YYREEE (reference sequence). The CDR3 region is CASSPRTGVNEKLFF. DNA of the CDR3: TGTGCCAGCAGCCCCCGGACAGGGGTTAATGAAAAACTGTTTTTT. Variable domain in full (rest from reference TRBV5-4 and TRBJ1-4): ETGVTQSPTHLIKTRGQQVTLRCSSQSGHNTVSWYQQALGQGPQFIFQYYREEENGRGNFPPRFSGLQFPNYSSELNVNALELDDSALYLCASSPRTGVNEKLFFGSGTQLSVL.

This chain links TRBV29-1 with TRBJ2-5, with a weak D call TRBD1 (6 bases). The J call may be in error: the DNA end matches TRBJ2-7 better. Germline lookup yields CDR1 SQVTM and CDR2 ANQGSEA. The CDR3 has 13 residues. The CDR3 region is CSVGTVNYYEQYF. The CDR3 DNA reads as TGCAGCGTTGGGACAGTTAATTACTACGAGCAGTACTTC.

The chain combines TRBV6-6 with TRBJ2-7; unclear D gene. The germline CDR1 and CDR2 sequences are MNHNY and SVGAGI (reference sequence). This CDR3 region has 13 residues. V shed 2 bases and J shed 0 bases, with 5 bases lying between them. The CDR3, as DNA: TGTGCCAGCAGTTACGGGCTCTCCTACGAGCAGTACTTC. Encoded protein: CASSYGLSYEQYF.

The chain is built from TRBV13 and TRBJ1-2, with D uncertain. This CDR3 has 14 amino acids. Germline V gene data show CDR1 as PRHDT and CDR2 as FYEKMQ (reference sequence). Deletions cut 0 bases from V and 4 bases from J, with 9 bases between. The CDR3 spells CASSLGSSSYGYTF. CDR3 DNA: TGTGCCAGCAGCTTAGGCTCGTCCTCCTATGGCTACACCTTC.

For the CDR3, the DNA is TGCGCCAGCAGTCAATCGAAGCGGGACGTCCCCGTTACGCAGTATTTT. This gives the protein CASSQSKRDVPVTQYF. This chain uses TRBV23-1 with TRBJ2-3, with TRBD2 identical over 7 bases. TRBV23-1 is known as an ORF, though its function is uncertain. CDR3 length: 16 residues. V lost 0 bases and J lost 8; bases outside the gene matches: 11.

This clone was detected a few times. In nucleotides, the CDR3 is TGTGCCAGCAGTCCGCCCCGCCGGGCTAGCGGGAGAGGAGATACGCAGTATTTT. Its translation is CASSPPRRASGRGDTQYF. The J gene is TRBJ2-3, the V gene TRBV28; 10 nucleotides match TRBD2. Germline CDR1 MDHEN, CDR2 SYDVKM. After removal of 5 bases from V and 5 bases from J, the junction contained 16 bases not matched to a gene. The CDR3 is 18 amino acids.

This chain uses TRBV6-5 with TRBJ2-6; 7 nucleotides match TRBD1. V lost 5 bases and J lost 4; bases outside the gene matches: 5. Germline V gives CDR1 MNHEY, CDR2 SVGAGI. The CDR3 spans 15 residues. The CDR3 spells CASSKRGLGANVLTF. The CDR3, as DNA: TGTGCCAGCAGTAAGAGGGGGCTGGGGGCCAACGTCCTGACTTTC.

The rearrangement joins TRBV15 to TRBJ1-5; no clear D gene. The CDR3 runs to 12 residues. The germline gives CDR1 LNHNV, CDR2 YYDKDF (reference sequence). Trimming cost V 7 bases and J 7 bases, with 11 bases left between them. The CDR3: CATNIPGQPQHF. CDR3 in DNA: TGTGCCACCAACATCCCGGGGCAGCCCCAGCATTTT.

The V call is TRBV4-3, the J call TRBJ1-6, with a tentative D call TRBD1 (6 bases). Germline CDR1 and CDR2: LGHNA and YSLEER. V was trimmed by 6 bases and J by 10 bases, leaving 10 bases between them. The CDR3 contains 12 residues. CDR3 nucleotides: TGCGCCAGCAGTCCCAGGGGATCACCCCTCCACTTT. Amino acid sequence: CASSPRGSPLHF.

The rearrangement uses TRBV5-5 and TRBJ2-7, with 10 nucleotides matching TRBD2. The germline CDR1 and CDR2 sequences are SGHKS and YYEKEE (reference sequence). The CDR3 loop spans 15 amino acids. Germline trimming cut 4 bases from V and 3 bases from J; bases unmatched to any gene: 7. CDR3 residues: CASSPSSGRVYEQYF. CDR3 DNA sequence: TGTGCCAGCAGCCCGTCTAGCGGGAGAGTCTACGAGCAGTACTTC.